The next 27 T cell receptor beta chains were all read from a single sample in a study of identical twins. One entry per CDR3 protein results from TCRdb running MiXCR on the 5' RACE reads. The profile shows fewer than 500,000 distinct CDR3 sequences, roughly a quarter of them singletons. The sample was also linked to a second study, of T cells expressing NK-cell markers.

Sequenced input: CD4+ T cells sorted from blood. These receptors were collected from a woman aged 18-35 years in good health.

The chain carries TRBV2 and TRBJ1-6, with 10 nucleotides matching TRBD1. Germline CDR1 and CDR2: SNHLY and FYNNEI. Trimming removed 10 bases from V and 7 bases from J; junction bases left unmatched: 4. The CDR3 length is 13 residues. CDR3 sequence (DNA): TGTGCCACCGGACAGGGGGTAAATTCACCCCTCCACTTT. Its protein is CATGQGVNSPLHF.

In its sample, this clonotype was seen a few times. This chain links TRBV11-3 with TRBJ2-5, with 8 bases fitting TRBD2. J lost 2 bases, V lost 3 bases, and 5 bases had no gene match. The CDR3 consists of 15 residues. CDR1 and CDR2 (germline): SGHNT, YENEEA. Written as DNA, the CDR3 is TGTGCCAGCAGCTTTAGGCGGGGGGCACAAGAGACCCAGTACTTC. Its translation: CASSFRRGAQETQYF.

This chain uses TRBV20-1 with TRBJ2-7; TRBD1 aligns across 7 bases. This CDR3 contains 14 residues. The germline gives CDR1 DFQATT, CDR2 SNEGSKA (reference sequence). After removal of 0 bases from V and 1 base from J, the junction contained 3 bases not matched to a gene. CDR3 sequence (DNA): TGCAGTGCTAGAGATTCCAGGGGGTCCTACGAGCAGTACTTC. This translates into CSARDSRGSYEQYF.

The gene calls are TRBV30 and TRBJ2-2; D is undetermined. Germline values: CDR1 GTSNPN, CDR2 SVGIG (reference sequence). Trimming took 0 bases from V and 6 from J, leaving 8 bases between them. The CDR3 extends over 13 amino acids. The CDR3 protein is CAWSVRVAGELFF. CDR3 nucleotides: TGTGCCTGGAGTGTACGGGTCGCCGGGGAGCTGTTTTTT.

This clonotype was observed a handful of times. This rearrangement joins TRBV12-3 or TRBV12-4 to TRBJ1-1; TRBD1 matches at 8 bases. J gave up 8 bases and V 6 bases, and 11 bases lay outside the gene matches. The CDR3 totals 14 residues. CDR3 nucleotides: TGTGCCAGCAGCGAGACAGGGGCCTCGGTAGAAGCTTTCTTT. It is translated as CASSETGASVEAFF.

This clonotype was observed a handful of times. This chain uses TRBV3-1 with TRBJ2-2, with D tentatively TRBD1 (6 bases). CDR3 length: 16 residues. V dropped 4 bases and J dropped 1 base, with 13 bases sitting between them. The germline gives CDR1 LGHDT, CDR2 YNNKEL (reference sequence). CDR3 region: CASSPRGLRNTGELFF. CDR3 coding DNA: TGTGCCAGCAGCCCCAGGGGCTTAAGGAACACCGGGGAGCTGTTTTTT.

The genes are TRBV27 and TRBJ2-7; TRBD1 matches 12 bases. V shed 9 bases, J shed 6 bases, and the junction held 9 bases outside the gene matches. The CDR3 loop spans 14 amino acids. CDR1 is MNHEY, CDR2 SMNVEV, per germline (reference sequence). This CDR3 reads CASKSGTGGPEQYF. The CDR3 coding sequence is TGTGCCAGTAAATCCGGGACAGGGGGCCCCGAGCAGTACTTC.

This clonotype has only a few counts. This sequence joins TRBV27 and TRBJ2-1, with 13 bases aligning to TRBD2. Germline trimming cut 3 bases from V and 3 bases from J; bases unmatched to any gene: 8. The CDR3 sequence is 18 residues long. Germline CDR1 MNHEY, CDR2 SMNVEV (reference sequence). The CDR3 loop reads CASSFGLAGVGDYNEQFF. CDR3 coding DNA: TGTGCCAGCAGTTTTGGACTAGCGGGAGTCGGGGACTACAATGAGCAGTTCTTC.

The CDR3 loop is CSARRGQWGEQYF. The DNA of the CDR3 is TGCAGTGCTAGACGGGGACAGTGGGGCGAGCAGTACTTC. The V call is TRBV20-1, the J call TRBJ2-7; 7 bases agree with TRBD1. V trimming: 2 bases; J trimming: 6 bases; junction bases outside the gene matches: 7. CDR1 DFQATT and CDR2 SNEGSKA come from the germline V gene (reference sequence). This CDR3 is built from 13 residues.

The CDR3 region has the DNA TGTGCCAGCAGCTTAACCGGGACTCTACAAGAGACCCAGTACTTC. Translating it yields CASSLTGTLQETQYF. This chain connects TRBV7-3 to TRBJ2-5; maybe TRBD2 (6 bases). CDR1 and CDR2 (germline): SGHTA, FQGTGA. Trimming shortened V by 0 bases and J by 2 bases, and 10 bases separated the two germline ends. The CDR3 consists of 15 residues.

This sequence joins TRBV20-1 and TRBJ2-5, with D uncertain. Germline assignment: CDR1 DFQATT and CDR2 SNEGSKA (reference sequence). The CDR3 runs 14 residues. Between the trimmed V and J ends, which lost 6 bases and 5 bases, there was a span of 19 bases. The DNA of the CDR3 is TGCAGTGCCATCCAAAGAGTTTTCGGGGAGACCCAGTACTTC. It yields the protein CSAIQRVFGETQYF.

A few counts support this clonotype. The J gene is TRBJ1-1, the V gene TRBV5-1; D gene ambiguous. The CDR3 is 14 residues long. V was trimmed by 4 bases and J by 4 bases, leaving 14 bases between them. CDR1 is SGHRS and CDR2 is YFSETQ in the germline V gene. CDR3 amino acids: CASSPPRTGTEAFF. The CDR3 coding sequence is TGCGCCAGCAGCCCTCCGAGGACGGGCACTGAAGCTTTCTTT.

This chain connects TRBV5-1 to TRBJ2-3, with 10 bases identical to TRBD1. Per the germline V gene, CDR1 is SGHRS and CDR2 is YFSETQ. CDR3 length: 17 residues. V was pared by 0 bases and J by 0 bases, with 4 bases of the junction left unmatched. CDR3 DNA sequence: TGCGCCAGCAGCTTGGGGACAGGGGGATCTAGCACAGATACGCAGTATTTT. As protein: CASSLGTGGSSTDTQYF.

The chain employs TRBV5-1 and TRBJ2-7, with 9 nucleotides matching TRBD2. The CDR3 contains 16 residues. V lost 0 bases, J lost 1 base, and 5 bases stayed unmatched. Germline CDR1 reads SGHRS; CDR2 reads YFSETQ. The DNA for the CDR3 is TGCGCCAGCAGCTTGGTTCTAGCGGGACCGTCCTACGAGCAGTACTTC. Its translation is CASSLVLAGPSYEQYF. Supplemented by reference TRBV5-1 and TRBJ2-7, the full variable domain reads KAGVTQTPRYLIKTRGQQVTLSCSPISGHRSVSWYQQTPGQGLQFLFEYFSETQRNKGNFPGRFSGRQFSNSRSEMNVSTLELGDSALYLCASSLVLAGPSYEQYFGPGTRLTVT.

The rearrangement links TRBV20-1 to TRBJ2-1; 7 bases are shared with TRBD2. Trimming removed 6 bases from V and 5 bases from J; junction bases left unmatched: 28. This CDR3 has 20 residues. Looked up from germline, CDR1 is DFQATT and CDR2 is SNEGSKA (reference sequence). The CDR3 DNA reads as TGCAGTGCGACGAGTGCTAGATGGCTAGCGGAGACCCGGGGGAACAATGAGCAGTTCTTC. Amino acids: CSATSARWLAETRGNNEQFF.

The chain employs TRBV5-1 and TRBJ2-2; weak D call: TRBD2 (5 bases). Germline loops: CDR1 SGHRS, CDR2 YFSETQ. V lost 1 base to trimming and J lost 4 bases, with 14 bases between them. The CDR3 has 16 residues. The CDR3 reads CASSLSAESGTGELFF. DNA for the CDR3: TGCGCCAGCAGCTTGTCAGCAGAAAGCGGCACCGGGGAGCTGTTTTTT.

The V and J genes are TRBV5-5 and TRBJ1-5; D remains ambiguous. The CDR3 is 15 residues long. Germline CDR1 SGHKS, CDR2 YYEKEE (reference sequence). Between the trimmed V and J ends, which lost 1 base and 4 bases, there was a span of 12 bases. The DNA of the CDR3 is TGTGCCAGCAGCTTGCATGGCGCTATTAATCAGCCCCAGCATTTT. Protein sequence: CASSLHGAINQPQHF. Combining the CDR3 with reference TRBV5-5 and TRBJ1-5 gives the whole variable domain DAGVTQSPTHLIKTRGQQVTLRCSPISGHKSVSWYQQVLGQGPQFIFQYYEKEERGRGNFPDRFSARQFPNYSSELNVNALLLGDSALYLCASSLHGAINQPQHFGDGTRLSIL.

With regard to this clonotype: A read error may account for a junction end that differs from germline. This chain connects TRBV7-7 to TRBJ2-3, with D hard to call. Germline V gene data show CDR1 as SSHAT and CDR2 as FNYEAQ (reference sequence). The CDR3 runs 16 residues. DNA of the CDR3: TGTGCTAGCAGCCCCATCCTCTTAATCGGGCCAGATACGCAGTATTTT. It codes for CASSPILLIGPDTQYF.

This clonotype was recorded a few times. The rearrangement links TRBV6-5 to TRBJ2-3, with 8 nucleotides matching TRBD1. Germline V gene lookup returns CDR1 MNHEY and CDR2 SVGAGI. V trimming: 0 bases; J trimming: 3 bases; junction bases outside the gene matches: 2. The CDR3 is 15 amino acids. CDR3 DNA sequence: TGTGCCAGCAGTTACTCGGACAGGGTAACAGATACGCAGTATTTT. The encoded protein is CASSYSDRVTDTQYF.

This clonotype has more than one count but fewer than ten. The chain links TRBV12-3 or TRBV12-4 to TRBJ2-6, with 8 nucleotides matching TRBD1. This CDR3 spans 20 amino acids. With V trimmed by 5 bases and J by 0 bases, 15 bases remained unmatched. The CDR3 spells CASSPYGGTGTSSGANVLTF. CDR3 DNA: TGTGCCAGCAGTCCTTACGGCGGGACAGGAACCTCCTCTGGGGCCAACGTCCTGACTTTC.

For the CDR3, the DNA is TGCAGTGCCCAGGGGGCTAGCGGGTCCCCAGATACGCAGTATTTT. Translating gives CSAQGASGSPDTQYF. The gene calls are TRBV20-1 and TRBJ2-3; D assignment may be TRBD1 or TRBD2 (8 bases each). The V and J ends lost 6 bases and 4 bases respectively, with 20 bases between them. This CDR3 is built from 15 residues. Germline CDR1 DFQATT, CDR2 SNEGSKA (reference sequence).

This clonotype was seen only a few times. This chain connects TRBV14 to TRBJ2-7, with D hard to call. CDR3 length: 15 residues. Trimming shortened V by 3 bases and J by 0 bases, and 12 bases separated the two germline ends. CDR1 is SGHDN and CDR2 is FVKESK in the germline V gene. In DNA form, the CDR3 reads TGTGCCAGCAGCCATGACCGTGCTAGCTCCTACGAGCAGTACTTC. The encoded protein is CASSHDRASSYEQYF.

This clonotype appeared a few times. The chain uses TRBV5-1 and TRBJ2-7; D perhaps matches TRBD2 (5 bases). The germline V gene has CDR1 SGHRS and CDR2 YFSETQ. CDR3 length: 14 amino acids. V shed 6 bases and J shed 0 bases, with 13 bases lying between them. CDR3 loop: CASTRGEGSYEQYF. The CDR3, as DNA: TGCGCCAGCACCCGAGGAGAGGGCTCCTACGAGCAGTACTTC.

The rearrangement uses TRBV29-1 and TRBJ2-3; D possibly corresponds to TRBD2 (6 bases). Trimming took 3 bases from V and 0 from J, leaving 10 bases between them. This CDR3 has 14 residues. Looked up from germline, CDR1 is SQVTM and CDR2 is ANQGSEA. For the CDR3, the DNA is TGCAGCGTTGATTGGAGGGTTAGCACAGATACGCAGTATTTT. It translates to CSVDWRVSTDTQYF.

This clonotype was seen ten or more times. The CDR3 coding sequence is TGCGCCAGCAGCCTGGGTCTTAGCGCCACCTACAATGAGCAGTTCTTC. Translated, it gives CASSLGLSATYNEQFF. The gene calls are TRBV5-1 and TRBJ2-1; D is possibly TRBD2 (5 bases). CDR3 length: 16 amino acids. Germline V lookup: CDR1 SGHRS, CDR2 YFSETQ. Trimming stripped 4 bases from V and 2 bases from J, with 16 bases between.

This sequence joins TRBV7-2 and TRBJ2-1; TRBD2 is a possible D gene (5 bases). In germline, CDR1 is SGHTA, CDR2 FQGNSA. Trimming cost V 1 base and J 10 bases, with 14 bases left between them. The CDR3 consists of 14 residues. Written as DNA, the CDR3 is TGTGCCAGCAGCTTAGATGCAGGAGCGGAGGAGCAGTTCTTC. Translated, it gives CASSLDAGAEEQFF.

This clonotype was counted between two and nine times. The rearrangement links TRBV7-2 to TRBJ1-4, with a weak D call TRBD1 (5 bases). CDR3 length: 15 amino acids. Looked up from germline, CDR1 is SGHTA and CDR2 is FQGNSA. Trimming took off 6 bases at V and 6 bases at J, with 17 bases between the two ends. Here the CDR3 DNA reads TGTGCCAGCAGTGGACACCTTGGCGGGTATGAAAAACTGTTTTTT. It specifies CASSGHLGGYEKLFF.